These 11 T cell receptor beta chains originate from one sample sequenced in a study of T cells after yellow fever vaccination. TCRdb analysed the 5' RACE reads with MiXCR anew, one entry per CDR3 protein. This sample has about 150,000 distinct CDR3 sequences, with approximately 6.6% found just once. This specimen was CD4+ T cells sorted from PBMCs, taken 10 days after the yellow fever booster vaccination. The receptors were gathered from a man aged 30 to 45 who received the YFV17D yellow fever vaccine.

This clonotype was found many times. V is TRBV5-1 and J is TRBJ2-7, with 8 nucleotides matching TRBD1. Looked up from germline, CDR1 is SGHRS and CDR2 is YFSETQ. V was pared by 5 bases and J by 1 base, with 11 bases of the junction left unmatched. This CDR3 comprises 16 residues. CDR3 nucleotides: TGCGCCAGCAGTAAATCCGGGACAGGCGCATCCTACGAGCAGTACTTC. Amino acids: CASSKSGTGASYEQYF.

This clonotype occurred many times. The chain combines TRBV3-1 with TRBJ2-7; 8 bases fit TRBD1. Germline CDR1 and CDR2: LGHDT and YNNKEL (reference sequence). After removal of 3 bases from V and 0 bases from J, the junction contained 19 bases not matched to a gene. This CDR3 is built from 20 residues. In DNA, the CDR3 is TGTGCCAGCAGCCACCCAAGGACAGGGTCTGGTTCTGGGCCCTCCTACGAGCAGTACTTC. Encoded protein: CASSHPRTGSGSGPSYEQYF.

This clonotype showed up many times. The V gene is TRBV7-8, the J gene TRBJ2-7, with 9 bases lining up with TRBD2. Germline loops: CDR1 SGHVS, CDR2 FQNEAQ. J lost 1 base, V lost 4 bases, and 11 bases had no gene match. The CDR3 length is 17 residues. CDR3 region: CASSSPGLAMSSYEQYF. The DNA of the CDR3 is TGTGCCAGCAGCTCCCCGGGACTAGCAATGTCATCCTACGAGCAGTACTTC. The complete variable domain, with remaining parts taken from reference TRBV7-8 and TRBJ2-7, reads GAGVSQSPRYKVAKRGQDVALRCDPISGHVSLFWYQQALGQGPEFLTYFQNEAQLDKSGLPSDRFFAERPEGSVSTLKIQRTQQEDSAVYLCASSSPGLAMSSYEQYFGPGTRLTVT.

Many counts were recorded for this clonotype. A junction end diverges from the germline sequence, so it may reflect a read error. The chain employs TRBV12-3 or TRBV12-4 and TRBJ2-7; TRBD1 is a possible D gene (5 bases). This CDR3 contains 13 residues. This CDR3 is CATSIFRDYEQYF. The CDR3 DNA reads TGTGCCACCAGTATCTTCAGGGACTACGAGCAGTACTTC.

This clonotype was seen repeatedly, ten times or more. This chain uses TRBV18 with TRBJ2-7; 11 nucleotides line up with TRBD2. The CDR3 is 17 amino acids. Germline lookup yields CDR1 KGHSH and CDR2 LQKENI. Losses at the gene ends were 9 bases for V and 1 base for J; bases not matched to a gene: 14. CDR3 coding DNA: TGTGCCAGTTCAAACATAGCGGGAGGGCCTGGATCCTACGAGCAGTACTTC. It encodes CASSNIAGGPGSYEQYF.

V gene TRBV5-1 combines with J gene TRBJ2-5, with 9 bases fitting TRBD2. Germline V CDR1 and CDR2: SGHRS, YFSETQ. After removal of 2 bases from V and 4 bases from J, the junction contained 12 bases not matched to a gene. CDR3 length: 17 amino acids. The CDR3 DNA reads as TGCGCCAGCAGCTTACTTAGCGGGAGCGGAGGAGGAGAGACCCAGTACTTC. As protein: CASSLLSGSGGGETQYF.

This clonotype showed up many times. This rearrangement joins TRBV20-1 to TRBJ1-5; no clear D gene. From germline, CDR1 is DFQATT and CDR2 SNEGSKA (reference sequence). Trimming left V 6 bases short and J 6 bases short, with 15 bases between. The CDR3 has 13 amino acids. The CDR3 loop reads CSASPGVGQPQHF. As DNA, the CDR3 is TGCAGTGCAAGTCCAGGAGTTGGTCAGCCCCAGCATTTT.

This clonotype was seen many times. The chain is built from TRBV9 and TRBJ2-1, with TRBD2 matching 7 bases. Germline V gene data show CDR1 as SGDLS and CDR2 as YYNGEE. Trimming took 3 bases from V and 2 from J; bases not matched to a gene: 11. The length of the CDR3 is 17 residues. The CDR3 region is CASSGGRGSIPYNEQFF. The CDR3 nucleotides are TGTGCCAGCAGCGGGGGTCGCGGGAGTATCCCCTACAATGAGCAGTTCTTC. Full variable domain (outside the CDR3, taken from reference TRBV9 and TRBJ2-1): DSGVTQTPKHLITATGQRVTLRCSPRSGDLSVYWYQQSLDQGLQFLIQYYNGEERAKGNILERFSAQQFPDLHSELNLSSLELGDSALYFCASSGGRGSIPYNEQFFGPGTRLTVL.

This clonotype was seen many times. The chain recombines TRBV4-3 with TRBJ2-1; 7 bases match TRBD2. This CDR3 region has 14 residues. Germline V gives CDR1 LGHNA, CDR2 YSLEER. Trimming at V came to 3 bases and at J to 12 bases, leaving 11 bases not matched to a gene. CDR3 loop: CASSHRTGEGRQFF. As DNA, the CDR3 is TGCGCCAGCAGCCATAGGACGGGGGAGGGTCGGCAGTTCTTC.

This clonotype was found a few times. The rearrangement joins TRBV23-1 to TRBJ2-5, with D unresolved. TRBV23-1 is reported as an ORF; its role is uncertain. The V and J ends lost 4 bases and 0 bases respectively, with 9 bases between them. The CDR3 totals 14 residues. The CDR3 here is CASSPSEYQETQYF. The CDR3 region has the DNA TGCGCCAGCAGTCCATCCGAGTACCAAGAGACCCAGTACTTC.

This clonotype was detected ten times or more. CDR3 sequence (DNA): TGTGCCAGCAGCGTAGTGGGGTCTACGCAGTATTTT. Translation gives CASSVVGSTQYF. The genes are TRBV9 and TRBJ2-3, with D unresolved. Between the trimmed V and J ends, which lost 0 bases and 8 bases, there was a span of 7 bases. Germline V gene data show CDR1 as SGDLS and CDR2 as YYNGEE. The CDR3 length is 12 residues.